One T cell receptor beta chain is described in this entry. This sample is drawn from a study of early T cells in non-severe SARS-CoV-2 infection. The wider study: With bulk RNA from unsorted whole blood as input, sequencing yielded unpaired chains.

One entry per CDR3 protein, called by TCRdb with MiXCR from the 5' RACE reads. The sample records tens of thousands of distinct CDR3 sequences, roughly an eighth being singletons. The source material was whole blood. This TCR was recovered from an adult who was a healthcare worker with PCR-confirmed SARS-CoV-2 infection or an uninfected control (not recorded which).

DNA for the CDR3: TGTGCCAGCAGCTTGGAGGACAGCGGTAAATTGGGCGGCTACACCTTC. It is translated as CASSLEDSGKLGGYTF. V gene TRBV5-6 combines with J gene TRBJ1-2; D is perhaps TRBD1 (6 bases). This CDR3 is built from 16 residues. Germline-derived CDR1 and CDR2 are SGHDT and YYEEEE. Trimming shortened V by 0 bases and J by 8 bases, and 20 bases separated the two germline ends.